The 24 T cell receptor beta chains given below trace back to one sample, sequenced in a study of CD8 T cells in Susac syndrome. Reverse transcription of about 0.45 to 1 ug RNA was performed with random hexamers. TCRdb reprocessed the immunoSEQ multiplex PCR reads with MiXCR, giving one entry per CDR3 protein. The repertoire includes 150,000 to 160,000 distinct CDR3 sequences, around 95% of them detected once, and 0.2% to 0.25% sits in the top ten. The specimen was CD8+ T cells from PBMCs. The receptor source for this set is a human donor with multiple sclerosis.

This chain links TRBV6-6 with TRBJ2-1; 7 bases are shared with TRBD1. The CDR3 totals 16 residues. The V gene's germline CDR1 is MNHNY and CDR2 SVGAGI (reference sequence). Trimming took 4 bases from V and 9 from J; bases not matched to a gene: 15. Here the CDR3 reads CASSSDLDRERSEQFF. CDR3 in DNA: TGTGCCAGCAGTTCGGACTTAGACAGGGAGCGTTCTGAGCAGTTCTTC.

V is TRBV18 and J is TRBJ2-5; D is unresolved. The CDR3 length is 12 residues. Per germline, CDR1 KGHSH and CDR2 LQKENI. V gave up 0 bases and J gave up 4 bases, with 3 bases separating them. CDR3 sequence reads: CASSPPLETQYF. The CDR3 DNA follows: TGTGCCAGCTCACCACCGTTAGAGACCCAGTACTTC.

CDR3 coding DNA: TGCAGCGTCGCCGACAGGGCCGGCGTAAGGAATGAGCAGTTCTTC. Protein sequence: CSVADRAGVRNEQFF. This chain joins TRBV29-1 and TRBJ2-1, with 7 bases identical to TRBD1. Germline CDR1 and CDR2: SQVTM and ANQGSEA. J gave up 7 bases and V 6 bases, and 15 bases lay outside the gene matches. This CDR3 has 15 residues.

This chain links TRBV6-2 or TRBV6-3 with TRBJ2-6; D is undetermined. The CDR3 has 13 residues. Germline values: CDR1 MNHEY, CDR2 SVGEGT. The V end lost 2 bases, the J end lost 7 bases, and 6 bases lay between the germline ends. CDR3 loop: CASSYVIANVLTF. The CDR3 bases are TGTGCCAGCAGTTACGTGATAGCCAACGTCCTGACTTTC.

This chain links TRBV2 with TRBJ2-3; D call uncertain. CDR1 SNHLY and CDR2 FYNNEI come from the germline V gene. The CDR3 runs to 15 residues. V gave up 3 bases and J gave up 0 bases, with 10 bases separating them. The CDR3 DNA is TGTGCCAGCAGTGAGGGAAGTACTAGCACAGATACGCAGTATTTT. The encoded protein is CASSEGSTSTDTQYF.

This clonotype was seen only once. V and J are TRBV6-2 or TRBV6-3 and TRBJ2-7, with 8 bases fitting TRBD1. With V trimmed by 6 bases and J by 3 bases, 7 bases remained unmatched. The CDR3 spans 14 residues. The germline V gene has CDR1 MNHEY and CDR2 SVGEGT. The CDR3 region is CASSPQGEIYEQYF. CDR3 in DNA: TGTGCCAGCAGCCCACAGGGGGAGATCTACGAGCAGTACTTC.

V is TRBV3-1 and J is TRBJ2-6, with 9 bases fitting TRBD1. The length of the CDR3 is 17 residues. Per germline, CDR1 LGHDT and CDR2 YNNKEL (reference sequence). The V segment lost 4 bases and the J segment 2 bases; nucleotides outside the gene matches: 6. CDR3 DNA: TGTGCCAGCAGCCCTCGGGACAGGGCCACTGGGGCCAACGTCCTGACTTTC. It specifies CASSPRDRATGANVLTF.

For the CDR3, the DNA is TGTGCCAGCAGTTACACAAGACAGACCGATGGATCCCTGAAACAGCCCCAGCATTTT. It is translated as CASSYTRQTDGSLKQPQHF. The chain employs TRBV6-2 or TRBV6-3 and TRBJ1-5; a weak D match, TRBD1 (5 bases). The CDR3 runs to 19 residues. Trimming left V 2 bases short and J 7 bases short, with 27 bases between. Germline-derived CDR1 and CDR2 are MNHEY and SVGEGT.

V gene TRBV9 combines with J gene TRBJ2-2; tentatively, D is TRBD2 (5 bases). CDR3 size: 12 residues. Germline-derived CDR1 and CDR2 are SGDLS and YYNGEE. V was shortened by 5 bases and J by 6 bases, with 8 bases between the two germline ends. The chain's CDR3 is CASSGLPGELFF. Here the CDR3 DNA reads TGTGCCAGCAGTGGACTCCCCGGGGAGCTGTTTTTT.

The rearrangement links TRBV27 to TRBJ2-3; D unresolved. Between the trimmed V and J ends, which lost 5 bases and 7 bases, there was a span of 13 bases. This CDR3 region has 13 residues. Looked up from germline, CDR1 is MNHEY and CDR2 is SMNVEV (reference sequence). The DNA of the CDR3 is TGTGCCAGCAGTCCAGCCGCGTTACATACGCAGTATTTT. This encodes CASSPAALHTQYF.

The chain employs TRBV7-9 and TRBJ2-7; 7 bases map to TRBD1. This CDR3 has 18 residues. The junction had 16 bases not matched to a gene; V was cut back by 5 bases and J by 0 bases. The germline V gene encodes CDR1 SEHNR and CDR2 FQNEAQ (reference sequence). The CDR3 region is CASSPHPSTGRSSYEQYF. CDR3 coding DNA: TGTGCCAGCAGCCCCCACCCATCGACAGGGAGAAGCTCCTACGAGCAGTACTTC.

This clonotype was seen a few times. The gene calls are TRBV5-6 and TRBJ2-1; no definite D call. Per the germline V gene, CDR1 is SGHDT and CDR2 is YYEEEE. V was clipped by 0 bases and J by 3 bases, with 4 bases between them. CDR3 length: 13 residues. CDR3 DNA sequence: TGTGCCAGCAGCTTGGCCAACTACAATGAGCAGTTCTTC. This translates into CASSLANYNEQFF.

The rearrangement joins TRBV9 to TRBJ2-1; TRBD2 aligns across 8 bases. Per the germline V gene, CDR1 is SGDLS and CDR2 is YYNGEE. V lost 4 bases and J lost 15; bases outside the gene matches: 9. This CDR3 has 12 residues. The CDR3 region is CASSPGASGLFF. In nucleotides, the CDR3 is TGTGCCAGCAGCCCCGGGGCTAGCGGGCTGTTCTTC.

The V gene is TRBV20-1, the J gene TRBJ2-5; TRBD2 agrees at 11 bases. J lost 4 bases, V lost 0 bases, and 4 bases had no gene match. Germline V lookup: CDR1 DFQATT, CDR2 SNEGSKA (reference sequence). This CDR3 is 15 amino acids long. Written as DNA, the CDR3 is TGCAGTGCTAGAGATTTGACTAGCGGGACAGAGACCCAGTACTTC. Translating it yields CSARDLTSGTETQYF.

In the case of this clonotype: The junction shows a germline mismatch at one end, possibly a read error. V usage is TRBV9 and J usage is TRBJ1-5; D is unclear. This CDR3 has 12 amino acids. The germline V gene has CDR1 SGDLS and CDR2 YYNGEE. For the CDR3, the DNA is TGTGCCAGCGGCGTTCTCAATCAGCCCCAGCATTTT. It encodes CASGVLNQPQHF.

The chain couples TRBV29-1 to TRBJ1-4, with unresolved D. The CDR3 is 14 residues long. The V and J ends lost 6 bases and 3 bases respectively, with 14 bases between them. Germline CDR1 and CDR2: SQVTM and ANQGSEA. The CDR3 loop is CSVPGPGANEKLFF. The CDR3 coding sequence is TGCAGCGTACCCGGACCCGGGGCTAATGAAAAACTGTTTTTT.

The V and J genes are TRBV4-2 and TRBJ2-3; 7 bases map to TRBD2. The CDR3 is 14 amino acids. J lost 0 bases, V lost 6 bases, and 3 bases had no gene match. Germline-derived CDR1 and CDR2 are LGHNA and YNFKEQ. This CDR3 is CASRTSRSTDTQYF. CDR3 sequence (DNA): TGTGCCAGCAGGACTAGCCGGAGCACAGATACGCAGTATTTT.

The chain has TRBV4-1 and TRBJ1-2; TRBD1 agrees at 9 bases. This CDR3 is 15 amino acids long. Germline-derived CDR1 and CDR2 are MGHRA and YSYEKL. Germline trimming cut 1 base from V and 3 bases from J; bases unmatched to any gene: 3. CDR3 coding DNA: TGCGCCAGCAGCCAAGGGACAGGGGTTGACTATGGCTACACCTTC. It translates to CASSQGTGVDYGYTF.

This sequence joins TRBV9 and TRBJ1-1; D not certain. Germline lookup yields CDR1 SGDLS and CDR2 YYNGEE. The V end was cut by 3 bases, the J end by 0 bases, with 12 bases between. The CDR3 sequence is 15 residues long. CDR3 in DNA: TGTGCCAGCAGCGCCCAACGGGCATTGAACACTGAAGCTTTCTTT. The encoded protein is CASSAQRALNTEAFF.

The chain is built from TRBV29-1 and TRBJ2-1, with 13 bases matching TRBD2. The trim removed 5 bases at V and 7 bases at J, leaving 11 bases unmatched. Germline assignment: CDR1 SQVTM and CDR2 ANQGSEA. The CDR3 spans 16 residues. CDR3 coding DNA: TGCAGCGTTTCGAGGACTAGCGGGGGCCTGGGGAATGAGCAGTTCTTC. This encodes CSVSRTSGGLGNEQFF.

The rearrangement links TRBV13 to TRBJ1-5; D is unresolved. Germline CDR1 is PRHDT and CDR2 is FYEKMQ (reference sequence). Trimming removed 4 bases at V and 0 bases at J, with 7 bases between. This CDR3 contains 14 residues. The CDR3 region is CASSSAYSNQPQHF. CDR3 nucleotide sequence: TGTGCCAGCAGCTCGGCGTATAGCAATCAGCCCCAGCATTTT. The full variable domain, completed using reference TRBV13 and TRBJ1-5, is AAGVIQSPRHLIKEKRETATLKCYPIPRHDTVYWYQQGPGQDPQFLISFYEKMQSDKGSIPDRFSAQQFSDYHSELNMSSLELGDSALYFCASSSAYSNQPQHFGDGTRLSIL.

This clonotype was recorded only once. The genes are TRBV14 and TRBJ1-2; possible D gene TRBD1, 5 bases. With 2 bases removed from V and 2 bases from J, the gap between germline ends came to 9 bases. The germline CDR1 and CDR2 sequences are SGHDN and FVKESK. The CDR3 covers 14 residues. CDR3 DNA sequence: TGTGCCAGCAGCCAACAGGGAGAGAACTATGGCTACACCTTC. Protein sequence: CASSQQGENYGYTF. Complete variable domain (other parts from reference TRBV14 and TRBJ1-2): EAGVTQFPSHSVIEKGQTVTLRCDPISGHDNLYWYRRVMGKEIKFLLHFVKESKQDESGMPNNRFLAERTGGTYSTLKVQPAELEDSGVYFCASSQQGENYGYTFGSGTRLTVV.

This clonotype has more than one count but fewer than ten. The V gene is TRBV25-1, the J gene TRBJ2-7; no definite D call. The germline gives CDR1 MGHDK, CDR2 SYGVNS. Between the trimmed V and J ends, which lost 4 bases and 2 bases, there was a span of 3 bases. The CDR3 consists of 11 residues. For the CDR3, the DNA is TGTGCCAGCAGTGTGGCCTACGAGCAGTACTTC. Residues: CASSVAYEQYF.

The J gene is TRBJ2-1, the V gene TRBV29-1; the match to TRBD1 covers 9 bases. Germline lookup yields CDR1 SQVTM and CDR2 ANQGSEA. The CDR3 is 13 residues long. The J segment lost 3 bases and the V segment lost 6 bases, leaving 3 bases of the junction unmatched. The CDR3 nucleotides are TGCAGCGTGACAGGGGGGGACTACAATGAGCAGTTCTTC. This sequence encodes CSVTGGDYNEQFF.